This T cell receptor beta chain emerged from a study of blood T cell repertoires in COVID-19. Study background: Specimens from acute and convalescent COVID-19 originated in the United States, Italy and Spain. In each case, the material was cDNA or gDNA derived from T cells, B-cell-depleted T cells, or PBMCs.

Germline loops: CDR1 SQVTM, CDR2 ANQGSEA. This CDR3 contains 16 residues. The J segment lost 2 bases and the V segment lost 6 bases, leaving 12 bases of the junction unmatched. How the authors handled the data: By means of reference gene primer amplification, nucleated cell counts were estimated. Some clones are missing from TCRdb's copy, which holds only in-frame ones; the method was immunoSEQ multiplex PCR. D and trimming come from the DNA, and the V and J calls and clone size come from that table. The repertoire holds over 85,000 clones, with over 80% as singletons. The sequenced sample was peripheral blood. The TCR was taken from a man aged 45-65 years with acute or convalescent COVID-19. The chain combines TRBV29-1 with TRBJ2-2; 7 bases agree with TRBD2. CDR3: CSVVVSSGANTGELFF. CDR3 DNA sequence: TGCAGCGTAGTTGTGTCTAGCGGAGCTAACACCGGGGAGCTGTTTTTT.